The following is a T cell receptor beta chain sequence with its context. Antigen: not known. Making the TCR beta libraries involved quantitative 5'-RACE with molecular barcodes. Using its own MiXCR run on the 5' RACE reads, TCRdb lists one record per CDR3 protein. The table shows 500,000 to 650,000 distinct CDR3 sequences, with approximately 5% occurring only once. This sample was included in a study of CD8 T cells in ankylosing spondylitis. Findings of the study overall: Clones that were linked to disease were CD8+ and were relatively rare in peripheral blood. Apparently characteristic of ankylosing spondylitis blood was a TCR beta motif (about 8 highly homologous variants). Earlier studies detected some motif variants in reactive arthritis synovial fluid and blood.

J was trimmed by 2 bases and V by 6 bases; bases with no gene match: 7. In germline, CDR1 is KGHSH, CDR2 LQKENI. This CDR3 has 15 residues. This rearrangement joins TRBV18 to TRBJ2-1; 7 nucleotides align to TRBD1. This TCR derives from a male donor with ankylosing spondylitis. Sequences were obtained from blood, either unsorted or a sorted T cell fraction (not recorded which). CDR3 bases: TGTGCCAGCTCTTACAGGGGAAAAGCCTACAATGAGCAGTTCTTC. Amino acid sequence: CASSYRGKAYNEQFF.